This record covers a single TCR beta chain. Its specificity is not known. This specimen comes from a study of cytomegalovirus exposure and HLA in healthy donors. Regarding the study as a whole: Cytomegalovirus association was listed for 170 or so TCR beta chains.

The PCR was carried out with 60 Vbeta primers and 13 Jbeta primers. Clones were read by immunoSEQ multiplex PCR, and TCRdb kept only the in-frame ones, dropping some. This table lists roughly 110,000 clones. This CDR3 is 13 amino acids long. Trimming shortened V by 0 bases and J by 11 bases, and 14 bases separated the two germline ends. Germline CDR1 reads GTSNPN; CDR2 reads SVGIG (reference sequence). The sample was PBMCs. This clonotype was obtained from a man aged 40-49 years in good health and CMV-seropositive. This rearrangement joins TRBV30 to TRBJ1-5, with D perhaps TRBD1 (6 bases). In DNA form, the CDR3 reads TGTGCCTGGAGTGTTGCGGGGGCGGGAGCCCAGCATTTT. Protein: CAWSVAGAGAQHF.